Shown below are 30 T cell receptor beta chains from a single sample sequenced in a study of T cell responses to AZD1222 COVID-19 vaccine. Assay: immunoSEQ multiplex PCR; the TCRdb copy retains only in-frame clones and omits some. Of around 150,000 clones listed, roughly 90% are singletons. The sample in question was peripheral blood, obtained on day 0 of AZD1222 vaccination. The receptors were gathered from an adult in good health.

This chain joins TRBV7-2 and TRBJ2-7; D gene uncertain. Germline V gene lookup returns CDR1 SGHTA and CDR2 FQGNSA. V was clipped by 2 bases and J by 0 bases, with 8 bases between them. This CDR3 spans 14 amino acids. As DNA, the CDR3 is TGTGCCAGCAGCTTAATCGACTCCTCCTACGAGCAGTACTTC. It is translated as CASSLIDSSYEQYF.

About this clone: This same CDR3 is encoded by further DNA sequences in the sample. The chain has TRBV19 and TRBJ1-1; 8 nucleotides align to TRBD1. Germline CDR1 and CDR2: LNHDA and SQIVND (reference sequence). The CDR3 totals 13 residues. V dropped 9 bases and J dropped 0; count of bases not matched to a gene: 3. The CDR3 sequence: CASSTGVNTEAFF. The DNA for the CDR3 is TGTGCCAGCTCGACAGGGGTGAACACTGAAGCTTTCTTT.

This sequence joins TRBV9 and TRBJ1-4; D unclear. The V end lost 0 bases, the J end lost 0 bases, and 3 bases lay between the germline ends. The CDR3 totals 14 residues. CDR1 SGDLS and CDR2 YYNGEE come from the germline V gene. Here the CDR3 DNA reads TGTGCCAGCAGCGTAGGGACAACTAATGAAAAACTGTTTTTT. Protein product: CASSVGTTNEKLFF. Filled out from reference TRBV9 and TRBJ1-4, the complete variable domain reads DSGVTQTPKHLITATGQRVTLRCSPRSGDLSVYWYQQSLDQGLQFLIQYYNGEERAKGNILERFSAQQFPDLHSELNLSSLELGDSALYFCASSVGTTNEKLFFGSGTQLSVL.

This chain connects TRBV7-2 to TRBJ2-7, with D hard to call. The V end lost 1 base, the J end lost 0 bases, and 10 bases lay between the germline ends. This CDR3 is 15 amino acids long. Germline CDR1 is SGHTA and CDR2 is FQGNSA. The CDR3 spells CASSLGPQHSYEQYF. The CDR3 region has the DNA TGTGCCAGCAGCTTAGGCCCACAACACTCCTACGAGCAGTACTTC.

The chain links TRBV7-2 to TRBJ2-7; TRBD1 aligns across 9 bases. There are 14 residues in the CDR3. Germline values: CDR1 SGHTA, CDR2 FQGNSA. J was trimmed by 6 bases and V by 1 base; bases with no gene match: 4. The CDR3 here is CASSLVVTGGEQYF. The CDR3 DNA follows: TGTGCCAGCAGCTTAGTAGTGACAGGGGGCGAGCAGTACTTC.

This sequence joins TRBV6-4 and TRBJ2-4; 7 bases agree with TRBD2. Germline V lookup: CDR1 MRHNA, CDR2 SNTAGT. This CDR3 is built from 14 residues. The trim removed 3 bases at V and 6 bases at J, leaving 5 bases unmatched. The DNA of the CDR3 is TGTGCCAGCAGTGAAAGGGCTAGCGGAAACATTCAGTACTTC. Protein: CASSERASGNIQYF.

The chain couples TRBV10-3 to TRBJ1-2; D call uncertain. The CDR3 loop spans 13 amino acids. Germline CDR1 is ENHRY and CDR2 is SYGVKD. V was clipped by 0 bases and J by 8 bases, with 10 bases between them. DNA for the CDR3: TGTGCCATCAGTGAGTCCGAGTCAGGCGGCTACACCTTC. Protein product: CAISESESGGYTF.

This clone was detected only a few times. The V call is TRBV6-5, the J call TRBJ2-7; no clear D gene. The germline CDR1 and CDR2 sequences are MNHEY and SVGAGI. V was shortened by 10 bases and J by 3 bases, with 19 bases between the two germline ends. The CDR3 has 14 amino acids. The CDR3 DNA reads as TGTGCCACACGTCTCATGTATGGTGTCTACGAGCAGTACTTC. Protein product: CATRLMYGVYEQYF.

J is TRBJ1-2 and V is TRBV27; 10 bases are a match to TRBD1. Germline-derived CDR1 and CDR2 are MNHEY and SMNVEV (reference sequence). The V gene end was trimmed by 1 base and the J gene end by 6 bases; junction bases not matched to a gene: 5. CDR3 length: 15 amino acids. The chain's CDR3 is CASSLWGTGEHGYTF. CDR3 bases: TGTGCCAGCAGTTTATGGGGGACAGGGGAACATGGCTACACCTTC.

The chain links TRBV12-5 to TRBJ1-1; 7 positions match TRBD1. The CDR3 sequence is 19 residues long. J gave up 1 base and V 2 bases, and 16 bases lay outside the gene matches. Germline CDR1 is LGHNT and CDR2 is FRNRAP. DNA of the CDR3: TGTGCTAGTGGTTTGACGGGACAGCTAAATCCAAATAAGAACACTGAAGCTTTCTTT. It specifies CASGLTGQLNPNKNTEAFF.

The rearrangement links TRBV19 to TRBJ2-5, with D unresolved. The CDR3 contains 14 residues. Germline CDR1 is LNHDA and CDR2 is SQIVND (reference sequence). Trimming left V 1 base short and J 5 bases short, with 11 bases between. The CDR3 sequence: CASSIVGQEETQYF. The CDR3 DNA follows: TGTGCCAGTAGTATAGTTGGTCAGGAGGAGACCCAGTACTTC.

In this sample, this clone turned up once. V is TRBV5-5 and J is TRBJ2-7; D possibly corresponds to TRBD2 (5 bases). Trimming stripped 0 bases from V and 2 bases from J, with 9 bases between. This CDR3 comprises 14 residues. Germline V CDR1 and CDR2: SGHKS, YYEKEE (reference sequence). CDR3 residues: CASSLEPGTYEQYF. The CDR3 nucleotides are TGTGCCAGCAGCTTGGAACCGGGGACCTACGAGCAGTACTTC.

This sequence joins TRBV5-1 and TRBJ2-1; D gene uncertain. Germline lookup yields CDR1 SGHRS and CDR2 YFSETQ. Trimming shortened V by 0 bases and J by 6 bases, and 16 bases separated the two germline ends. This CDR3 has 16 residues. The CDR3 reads CASSLAPQVGINEQFF. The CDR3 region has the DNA TGCGCCAGCAGCTTGGCGCCGCAGGTTGGGATCAATGAGCAGTTCTTC.

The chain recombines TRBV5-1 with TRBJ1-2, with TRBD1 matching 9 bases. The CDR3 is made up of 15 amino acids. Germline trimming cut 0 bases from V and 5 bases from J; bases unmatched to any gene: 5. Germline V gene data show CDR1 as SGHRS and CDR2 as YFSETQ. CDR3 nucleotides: TGCGCCAGCAGCTTGGTAACAGGGGGCGCATATGGCTACACCTTC. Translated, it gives CASSLVTGGAYGYTF. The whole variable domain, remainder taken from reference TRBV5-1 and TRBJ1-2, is KAGVTQTPRYLIKTRGQQVTLSCSPISGHRSVSWYQQTPGQGLQFLFEYFSETQRNKGNFPGRFSGRQFSNSRSEMNVSTLELGDSALYLCASSLVTGGAYGYTFGSGTRLTVV.

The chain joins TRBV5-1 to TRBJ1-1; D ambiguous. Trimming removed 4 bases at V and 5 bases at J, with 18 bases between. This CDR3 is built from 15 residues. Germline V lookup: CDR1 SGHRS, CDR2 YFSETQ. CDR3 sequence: CASSPVSGAGTEAFF. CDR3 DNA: TGCGCCAGCAGCCCCGTTAGTGGCGCTGGGACTGAAGCTTTCTTT.

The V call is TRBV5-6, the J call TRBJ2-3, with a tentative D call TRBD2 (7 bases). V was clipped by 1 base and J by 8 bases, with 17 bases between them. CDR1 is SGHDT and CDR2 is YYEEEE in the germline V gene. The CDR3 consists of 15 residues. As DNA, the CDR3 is TGTGCCAGCAGCTTGCCGGGGGGCCGGTCAAGTACGCAGTATTTT. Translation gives CASSLPGGRSSTQYF.

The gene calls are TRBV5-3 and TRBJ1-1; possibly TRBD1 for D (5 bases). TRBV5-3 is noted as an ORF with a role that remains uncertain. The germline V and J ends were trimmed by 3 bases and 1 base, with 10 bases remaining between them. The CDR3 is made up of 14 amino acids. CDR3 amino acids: CARSCDRANTEAFF. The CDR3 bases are TGTGCCAGAAGCTGCGACAGAGCGAACACTGAAGCTTTCTTT.

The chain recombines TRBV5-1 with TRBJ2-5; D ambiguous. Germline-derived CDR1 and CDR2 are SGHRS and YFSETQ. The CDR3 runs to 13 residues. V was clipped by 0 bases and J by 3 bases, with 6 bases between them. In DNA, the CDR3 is TGCGCCAGCAGCTTGGACAGTAAAGAGACCCAGTACTTC. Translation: CASSLDSKETQYF.

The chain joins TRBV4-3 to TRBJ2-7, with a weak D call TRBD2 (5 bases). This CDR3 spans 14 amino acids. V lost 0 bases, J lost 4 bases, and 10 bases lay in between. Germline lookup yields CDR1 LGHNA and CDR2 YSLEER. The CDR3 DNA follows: TGCGCCAGCAGCCAAGATCGGTGGGAGTACGAGCAGTACTTC. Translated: CASSQDRWEYEQYF.

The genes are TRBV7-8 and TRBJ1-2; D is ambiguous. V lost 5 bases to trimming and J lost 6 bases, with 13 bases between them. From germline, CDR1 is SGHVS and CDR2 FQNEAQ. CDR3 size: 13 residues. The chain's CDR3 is CASSRERLNGYTF. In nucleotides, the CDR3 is TGTGCCAGCAGCCGCGAAAGACTAAATGGCTACACCTTC. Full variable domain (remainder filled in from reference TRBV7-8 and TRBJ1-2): GAGVSQSPRYKVAKRGQDVALRCDPISGHVSLFWYQQALGQGPEFLTYFQNEAQLDKSGLPSDRFFAERPEGSVSTLKIQRTQQEDSAVYLCASSRERLNGYTFGSGTRLTVV.

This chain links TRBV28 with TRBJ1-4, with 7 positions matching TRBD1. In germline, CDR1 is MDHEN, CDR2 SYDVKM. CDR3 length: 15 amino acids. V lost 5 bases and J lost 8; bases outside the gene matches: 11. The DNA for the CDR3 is TGTGCCAGCAGTAACCCCGGGACAGTCCGCGAAAAACTGTTTTTT. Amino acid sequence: CASSNPGTVREKLFF.

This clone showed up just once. The CDR3 nucleotides are TGTGCCAGCAGTTATGCGGATAATCAGCCCCAGCATTTT. As protein: CASSYADNQPQHF. The chain combines TRBV6-2 or TRBV6-3 with TRBJ1-5; D remains unclear. The V gene's germline CDR1 is MNHEY and CDR2 SVGEGT. The V gene lost 3 bases and the J gene lost 4 bases, with 7 bases spanning the gap. The length of the CDR3 is 13 residues.

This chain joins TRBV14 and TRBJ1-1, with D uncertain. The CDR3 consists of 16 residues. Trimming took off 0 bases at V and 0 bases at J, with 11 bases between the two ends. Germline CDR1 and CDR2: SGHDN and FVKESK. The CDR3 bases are TGTGCCAGCAGCCAAGATTTCACAGCCCTGAACACTGAAGCTTTCTTT. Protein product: CASSQDFTALNTEAFF.

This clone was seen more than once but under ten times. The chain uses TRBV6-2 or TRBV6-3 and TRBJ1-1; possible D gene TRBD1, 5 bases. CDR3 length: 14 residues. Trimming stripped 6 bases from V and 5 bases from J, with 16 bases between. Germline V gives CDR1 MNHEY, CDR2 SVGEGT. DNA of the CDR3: TGTGCCAGCAGCAGGGACGCGGTTAGTACTGAAGCTTTCTTT. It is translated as CASSRDAVSTEAFF.

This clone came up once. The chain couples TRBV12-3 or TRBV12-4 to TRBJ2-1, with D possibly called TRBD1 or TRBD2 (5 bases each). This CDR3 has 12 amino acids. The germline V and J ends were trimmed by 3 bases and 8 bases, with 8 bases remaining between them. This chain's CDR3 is CASSLGVDEQFF. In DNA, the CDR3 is TGTGCCAGCAGTTTGGGGGTCGATGAGCAGTTCTTC.

CDR3 region: CASTPMSREYTEAFF. The CDR3 nucleotides read TGTGCCAGCACCCCCATGTCGAGGGAATACACTGAAGCTTTCTTT. The rearrangement uses TRBV5-5 and TRBJ1-1, with unresolved D. This CDR3 comprises 15 residues. From germline, CDR1 is SGHKS and CDR2 YYEKEE (reference sequence). V was pared by 6 bases and J by 3 bases, with 18 bases between.

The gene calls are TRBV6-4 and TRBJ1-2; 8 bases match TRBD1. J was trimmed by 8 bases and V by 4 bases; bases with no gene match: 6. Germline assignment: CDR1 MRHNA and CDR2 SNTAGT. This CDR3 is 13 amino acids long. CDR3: CASSAESGGGYTF. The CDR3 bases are TGTGCCAGCAGTGCGGAGTCAGGGGGCGGCTACACCTTC.

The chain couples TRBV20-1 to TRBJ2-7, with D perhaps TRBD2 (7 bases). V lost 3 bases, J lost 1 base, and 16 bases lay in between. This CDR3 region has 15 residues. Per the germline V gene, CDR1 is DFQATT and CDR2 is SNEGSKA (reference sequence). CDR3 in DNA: TGCAGTGCTAGTACTTCGGGGGGCCGGTCCTACGAGCAGTACTTC. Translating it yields CSASTSGGRSYEQYF.

CDR3 in DNA: TGTGCCAGCAGCGTAGACCCCCTAAACACTGAAGCTTTCTTT. Translation: CASSVDPLNTEAFF. J is TRBJ1-1 and V is TRBV9; D unresolved. This CDR3 has 14 residues. V was trimmed by 0 bases and J by 2 bases, leaving 8 bases between them. Germline lookup yields CDR1 SGDLS and CDR2 YYNGEE.

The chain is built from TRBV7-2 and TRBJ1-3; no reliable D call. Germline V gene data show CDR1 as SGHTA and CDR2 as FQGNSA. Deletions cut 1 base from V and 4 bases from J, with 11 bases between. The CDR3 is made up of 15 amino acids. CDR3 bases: TGTGCCAGCAGCTTAGAACAAAATTCGGGAAACACCATATATTTT. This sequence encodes CASSLEQNSGNTIYF. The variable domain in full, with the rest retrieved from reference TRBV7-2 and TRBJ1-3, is GAGVSQSPSNKVTEKGKDVELRCDPISGHTALYWYRQSLGQGLEFLIYFQGNSAPDKSGLPSDRFSAERTGGSVSTLTIQRTQQEDSAVYLCASSLEQNSGNTIYFGEGSWLTVV.